The next 28 T cell receptor beta chains were all read from a single sample in a study of spatial heterogeneity in lung cancer. Each CDR3 protein is one row after TCRdb ran MiXCR on the 5' RACE reads. The sample comprises roughly 120,000 distinct CDR3 sequences, 9% to 15% of which are singletons, and around 17% rests with the top ten. Sample time point: blood at routine non-recurrence follow-up after resection. From tumor, nontumor lung or frozen PBMC, whole RNA was taken unsorted for sequencing. The specimen comprised PBMCs, sampled at follow-up. These receptors were obtained from a male donor with early-stage non-small cell lung cancer.

The chain combines TRBV27 with TRBJ2-7; D is possibly TRBD1 (5 bases). From germline, CDR1 is MNHEY and CDR2 SMNVEV (reference sequence). The V gene lost 7 bases and the J gene lost 2 bases, with 12 bases spanning the gap. The CDR3 runs 13 residues. Written as DNA, the CDR3 is TGTGCCAGCACTCCCCAGGGAACCTACGAGCAGTACTTC. This gives the protein CASTPQGTYEQYF.

The chain carries TRBV29-1 and TRBJ2-4; a weak D match, TRBD2 (5 bases). The CDR3 covers 13 residues. V lost 4 bases to trimming and J lost 6 bases, with 13 bases between them. In germline, CDR1 is SQVTM, CDR2 ANQGSEA. The CDR3 here is CSVVVLGRNIQYF. The CDR3 bases are TGCAGCGTTGTAGTCTTGGGGAGAAACATTCAGTACTTC.

The genes are TRBV12-3 or TRBV12-4 and TRBJ2-5, with D perhaps assigned TRBD1 or TRBD2 (6 bases each). Trimming cost V 5 bases and J 5 bases, with 24 bases left between them. This CDR3 comprises 17 residues. The CDR3 here is CASSPPRGRGGQETQYF. In DNA, the CDR3 is TGTGCCAGCAGTCCACCCCGCGGCAGGGGAGGACAGGAGACCCAGTACTTC.

The rearrangement uses TRBV2 and TRBJ2-5; TRBD2 agrees at 12 bases. The CDR3 runs to 14 residues. Germline loops: CDR1 SNHLY, CDR2 FYNNEI. Trimming took 9 bases from V and 6 from J; bases not matched to a gene: 8. The CDR3 nucleotides are TGTGCCAGAACTAGCGGGGGGCCTTCCCAGACCCAGTACTTC. Its translation: CARTSGGPSQTQYF.

This rearrangement joins TRBV4-3 to TRBJ2-7; 7 bases fit TRBD1. V dropped 0 bases and J dropped 4; count of bases not matched to a gene: 12. The CDR3 spans 17 residues. Germline V lookup: CDR1 LGHNA, CDR2 YSLEER. The CDR3 loop reads CASSQDIPHRGLYEQYF. CDR3 nucleotide sequence: TGCGCCAGCAGCCAAGATATCCCCCATAGGGGGCTGTACGAGCAGTACTTC.

This chain connects TRBV28 to TRBJ1-5; no clear D. Germline lookup yields CDR1 MDHEN and CDR2 SYDVKM. The CDR3 has 14 amino acids. The ends were cut back, 3 bases at V and 5 bases at J, with 11 bases in the middle. CDR3 nucleotide sequence: TGTGCCAGCAGTTTCCAGGAACTGGATCAGCCCCAGCATTTT. Protein product: CASSFQELDQPQHF. The complete variable domain, with remaining parts taken from reference TRBV28 and TRBJ1-5, reads DVKVTQSSRYLVKRTGEKVFLECVQDMDHENMFWYRQDPGLGLRLIYFSYDVKMKEKGDIPEGYSVSREKKERFSLILESASTNQTSMYLCASSFQELDQPQHFGDGTRLSIL.

This clonotype was picked up a small number of times. The chain employs TRBV11-3 and TRBJ1-1, with D unclear. The ends were cut back, 2 bases at V and 3 bases at J, with 13 bases in the middle. This CDR3 is 15 amino acids long. Germline CDR1 is SGHNT and CDR2 is YENEEA. CDR3 nucleotide sequence: TGTGCCAGCAGCTTAACCCTCGGCCGGTACACTGAAGCTTTCTTT. It codes for CASSLTLGRYTEAFF.

This chain connects TRBV24-1 to TRBJ1-5; 9 bases are a match to TRBD1. The CDR3 is made up of 16 amino acids. J gave up 7 bases and V 4 bases, and 10 bases lay outside the gene matches. CDR1 KGHDR and CDR2 SFDVKD come from the germline V gene. Here the CDR3 reads CATSDAGTGIDQPQHF. CDR3 nucleotides: TGTGCCACCAGTGACGCCGGGACAGGGATAGACCAGCCCCAGCATTTT.

This clonotype has a count of ten or more. Its ends do not fully match the called genes, so a read error is possible. This chain uses TRBV7-9 with TRBJ2-7; D might be TRBD2 (6 bases). CDR3 length: 14 residues. Per the germline V gene, CDR1 is SEHNR and CDR2 is FQNEAQ (reference sequence). The CDR3 DNA reads TGTGCCAGCAGCGCCCCTTCGGGACTGTCTACGATGCACTTC. Translated: CASSAPSGLSTMHF.

This clonotype was seen ten or more times. The chain employs TRBV7-9 and TRBJ1-3, with 7 bases fitting TRBD1. Germline V gene sequence: CDR1 SEHNR, CDR2 FQNEAQ (reference sequence). The CDR3 totals 16 residues. Trimming took 7 bases from V and 0 from J; bases not matched to a gene: 9. The CDR3 protein is CASTLGGTASGNTIYF. The CDR3 coding sequence is TGTGCCAGCACCCTCGGCGGGACAGCCTCTGGAAACACCATATATTTT.

The V call is TRBV5-6, the J call TRBJ1-5, with a tentative D call TRBD1 (6 bases). CDR3 length: 14 residues. In germline, CDR1 is SGHDT, CDR2 YYEEEE. V was shortened by 4 bases and J by 3 bases, with 11 bases between the two germline ends. Here the CDR3 DNA reads TGTGCCAGCAGCCTCGGACAGCACAATCAGCCCCAGCATTTT. The encoded protein is CASSLGQHNQPQHF.

This clonotype was recorded at least ten times. The chain uses TRBV28 and TRBJ1-6; TRBD1 aligns across 7 bases. From germline, CDR1 is MDHEN and CDR2 SYDVKM. J was trimmed by 8 bases and V by 6 bases; bases with no gene match: 7. The CDR3 consists of 14 residues. CDR3: CASRSGGSDSPLHF. The CDR3 coding sequence is TGTGCCAGCAGGTCAGGGGGTTCAGATTCACCCCTCCACTTT.

This clonotype has at least ten counts. The chain joins TRBV20-1 to TRBJ2-2; a possible D gene is TRBD1 (5 bases). CDR3 length: 14 residues. Germline CDR1 reads DFQATT; CDR2 reads SNEGSKA (reference sequence). V lost 6 bases and J 2 bases, leaving 13 bases between the germline ends. CDR3 amino acids: CSAKDKVNTGELFF. The CDR3 DNA reads as TGCAGTGCCAAGGACAAGGTTAACACCGGGGAGCTGTTTTTT.

This clonotype was found a few times. The chain joins TRBV4-2 to TRBJ2-3; 7 nucleotides agree with TRBD2. V lost 1 base and J lost 4; bases outside the gene matches: 2. The CDR3 runs 14 residues. Germline V gene lookup returns CDR1 LGHNA and CDR2 YNFKEQ. CDR3 region: CASSQAGGSDTQYF. For the CDR3, the DNA is TGTGCCAGCAGCCAAGCGGGGGGTTCAGATACGCAGTATTTT.

This clonotype came up a few times. V usage is TRBV12-3 or TRBV12-4 and J usage is TRBJ1-1, with D tentatively TRBD1 (5 bases). V dropped 7 bases and J dropped 6 bases, with 18 bases sitting between them. CDR3 length: 14 amino acids. DNA of the CDR3: TGTGCCAGCAAACGGCAGGGTCAGGTCGCTGAAGCTTTCTTT. It encodes CASKRQGQVAEAFF.

This clonotype was detected only a few times. J is TRBJ2-1 and V is TRBV6-5; D may correspond to TRBD1 or TRBD2 (5 bases each). The V end lost 3 bases, the J end lost 7 bases, and 10 bases lay between the germline ends. Per the germline V gene, CDR1 is MNHEY and CDR2 is SVGAGI. The CDR3 covers 13 residues. CDR3 region: CASSYSRENEQFF. CDR3 nucleotides: TGTGCCAGCAGTTATTCCAGGGAGAATGAGCAGTTCTTC.

This clonotype appeared many times. The CDR3: CASQEGQSNEQFF. CDR3 nucleotide sequence: TGTGCCAGCCAAGAGGGACAGAGCAATGAGCAGTTCTTC. The chain employs TRBV7-9 and TRBJ2-1, with 7 bases fitting TRBD1. Germline loops: CDR1 SEHNR, CDR2 FQNEAQ (reference sequence). The CDR3 consists of 13 residues. Losses at the gene ends were 8 bases for V and 6 bases for J; bases not matched to a gene: 7.

This clonotype was seen only a few times. This chain joins TRBV6-1 and TRBJ2-1, with no clear D. Per germline, CDR1 MNHNS and CDR2 SASEGT. CDR3 size: 11 residues. V dropped 7 bases and J dropped 1 base, with 2 bases sitting between them. The CDR3 nucleotides are TGTGCCAGCAAATCCTACAATGAGCAGTTCTTC. Residues: CASKSYNEQFF.

This clonotype was counted only a few times. The rearrangement joins TRBV11-2 to TRBJ2-5; 7 bases fit TRBD2. The CDR3 runs to 16 residues. With 5 bases clipped from V and 1 base from J, the junction kept 10 bases outside the gene matches. Germline V lookup: CDR1 SGHAT, CDR2 FQNNGV. In DNA form, the CDR3 reads TGTGCCAGCAGCCGTCTGGGAGGGGTCCGCCAAGAGACCCAGTACTTC. It yields the protein CASSRLGGVRQETQYF.

This clonotype occurred a few times. J is TRBJ2-3 and V is TRBV7-2; 7 bases agree with TRBD2. Germline-derived CDR1 and CDR2 are SGHTA and FQGNSA. After removal of 7 bases from V and 0 bases from J, the junction contained 7 bases not matched to a gene. The CDR3 sequence is 15 residues long. CDR3: CASTLLATSTDTQYF. The CDR3 nucleotides are TGTGCCAGCACCCTACTAGCGACTAGCACAGATACGCAGTATTTT.

The chain employs TRBV24-1 and TRBJ2-2; TRBD2 might be the D (6 bases). This CDR3 is built from 15 residues. V lost 3 bases, J lost 0 bases, and 7 bases lay in between. Germline loops: CDR1 KGHDR, CDR2 SFDVKD. CDR3 DNA sequence: TGTGCCACCAGTGATGCGGGGTCGAACACCGGGGAGCTGTTTTTT. This gives the protein CATSDAGSNTGELFF.

This clonotype has ten or more counts. The chain links TRBV7-9 to TRBJ1-4; D is undetermined. The V and J ends lost 0 bases and 8 bases respectively, with 10 bases between them. The CDR3 totals 14 residues. Germline V gives CDR1 SEHNR, CDR2 FQNEAQ (reference sequence). The CDR3 sequence is CASSLATSREKLFF. The CDR3, as DNA: TGTGCCAGCAGCTTAGCCACAAGTCGGGAAAAACTGTTTTTT.

The chain carries TRBV4-2 and TRBJ2-5, with 8 bases matching TRBD2. V shed 0 bases, J shed 2 bases, and the junction held 5 bases outside the gene matches. The CDR3 totals 16 residues. CDR1 is LGHNA, CDR2 YNFKEQ, per germline. The CDR3 DNA reads TGTGCCAGCAGCCAAGATCTAAGCGGGGGTCAAGAGACCCAGTACTTC. Translating gives CASSQDLSGGQETQYF.

This clonotype is categorized as medium-sized. The chain has TRBV13 and TRBJ2-2; D ambiguous. V was cut by 2 bases and J by 4 bases, with 17 bases left in between. Germline lookup yields CDR1 PRHDT and CDR2 FYEKMQ (reference sequence). There are 17 residues in the CDR3. CDR3: CASSLFRDQKGTGELFF. CDR3 in DNA: TGTGCCAGCAGCTTATTCAGAGATCAGAAGGGCACCGGGGAGCTGTTTTTT.

This clonotype was detected ten times or more. The rearrangement joins TRBV19 to TRBJ1-5, with 7 nucleotides matching TRBD1. CDR1 and CDR2 (germline): LNHDA, SQIVND (reference sequence). Unmatched junction bases numbered 14, after V lost 7 bases and J lost 11 bases. The CDR3 sequence is 14 residues long. CDR3 bases: TGTGCCAGTACGAGGGGGCAGGGCCGGTGGGCCCAGCATTTT. It codes for CASTRGQGRWAQHF.

The chain couples TRBV30 to TRBJ1-2; D is possibly TRBD1 (5 bases). The V end lost 4 bases, the J end lost 5 bases, and 23 bases lay between the germline ends. CDR1 GTSNPN and CDR2 SVGIG come from the germline V gene (reference sequence). The CDR3 has 16 residues. CDR3 amino acids: CAWTVLTSQGLYGYTF. CDR3 coding DNA: TGTGCCTGGACCGTACTAACGTCCCAGGGCCTTTATGGCTACACCTTC. The variable domain in full, with the rest retrieved from reference TRBV30 and TRBJ1-2, is SQTIHQWPATLVQPVGSPLSLECTVEGTSNPNLYWYRQAAGRGLQLLFYSVGIGQISSEVPQNLSASRPQDRQFILSSKKLLLSDSGFYLCAWTVLTSQGLYGYTFGSGTRLTVV.

This chain connects TRBV7-8 to TRBJ1-1; D is uncertain. V lost 8 bases, J lost 3 bases, and 19 bases lay in between. The CDR3 consists of 15 residues. Looked up from germline, CDR1 is SGHVS and CDR2 is FQNEAQ. CDR3 in amino acids: CASQRAPWRDTEAFF. CDR3 DNA: TGTGCCAGCCAACGGGCCCCCTGGCGTGACACTGAAGCTTTCTTT.

This clonotype was detected many times. The rearrangement uses TRBV7-2 and TRBJ2-7; 10 bases are a match to TRBD2. Germline loops: CDR1 SGHTA, CDR2 FQGNSA. CDR3 length equals 13 residues. Trimming removed 4 bases from V and 9 bases from J; junction bases left unmatched: 6. Written as DNA, the CDR3 is TGTGCCAGCAGCTCCTATACTAGCGGGGTGCAGTACTTC. Its protein product is CASSSYTSGVQYF.